These T cell receptor beta chains were read from a single sample in a study of blood T cells in healthy people across ages. TCRdb fed the 5' RACE reads into MiXCR, producing one record per CDR3 protein. Among about 670,000 distinct CDR3 sequences listed, roughly two fifths were seen once. The sequencing sample was made of blood. These receptors originate from a man older than 75 in good health. Both conserved end residues are part of each CDR3. A D gene is named only where the DNA matches it firmly. Some rows have no size entry. The others give once, few or many, or a class for an expanded clone.

D gene,CDR3 length,clone size,V gene,J gene,CDR3 DNA,CDR3 protein
.,13,.,TRBV7-8,TRBJ1-4,TGTGCCAGCAGCTTGGGATTTAATGAAAAACTGTTTTTT,CASSLGFNEKLFF
TRBD2,17,once,TRBV9,TRBJ2-1,TGTGCCAGCAGCGCAAATACCGGGACTAGCGGCCCGGGTGGGCAGTTCTTC,CASSANTGTSGPGGQFF
TRBD1,14,.,TRBV6-2/TRBV6-3,TRBJ2-5,TGTGCCAGCAGGACTTGGACAGGGTTGGGACCGCAGTACTTC,CASRTWTGLGPQYF
TRBD1,15,few,TRBV5-6,TRBJ1-1,TGTGCCAGCAGCTCACTGCAGGGGGAGTACACTGAAGCTTTCTTT,CASSSLQGEYTEAFF
.,15,.,TRBV14,TRBJ1-6,TGTGCCAGCAGCCAAGCGGGGTTGGTGAATTCACCCCTCCACTTT,CASSQAGLVNSPLHF
.,17,.,TRBV5-1,TRBJ2-6,TGCGCCAGCAGCTCCACTTCTCGAGGCTCTGGGGCCAACGTCCTGACTTTC,CASSSTSRGSGANVLTF
TRBD2,16,few,TRBV7-3,TRBJ2-1,TGTGCCAGCAGCTTAACGGCTAGCGGGAGTTTGAATGAGCAGTTCTTC,CASSLTASGSLNEQFF
.,12,few,TRBV3-1,TRBJ2-5,TGTGCCAGCAGCCAAGGACCAGAGACCCAGTACTTC,CASSQGPETQYF
.,16,few,TRBV10-3,TRBJ2-7,TGTGCCATCAGTGAGTCGAGCCCTGACGCCGCCTACGAGCAGTACTTC,CAISESSPDAAYEQYF
.,16,.,TRBV5-1,TRBJ2-1,TGCGCCAGCAGCTTGGCATGGCGAAGCTCCTACAATGAGCAGTTCTTC,CASSLAWRSSYNEQFF
TRBD1,16,.,TRBV5-1,TRBJ2-5,TGCGCCAGCAGCTTGGCCTCAGGGGGTTGGGAAGAGACCCAGTACTTC,CASSLASGGWEETQYF
.,15,.,TRBV28,TRBJ2-7,TGTGCCAGCAGTTTCGGAGGGGGGCGGACCTACGAGCAGTACTTC,CASSFGGGRTYEQYF
.,13,.,TRBV27,TRBJ2-5,TGTGCCAGCAGTTTTACAGACCAAGAGACCCAGTACTTC,CASSFTDQETQYF
.,13,many,TRBV6-1,TRBJ2-5,TGTGCCAGCAGTCCAACCGATCAAGAGACCCAGTACTTC,CASSPTDQETQYF
TRBD1,19,many,TRBV7-2,TRBJ1-5,TGTGCCAGCAGCTTAGAAATCGGGACAGGGGAGATAGGCAATCAGCCCCAGCATTTT,CASSLEIGTGEIGNQPQHF
.,17,.,TRBV12-3/TRBV12-4,TRBJ2-6,TGTGCCAGCAGTTTATCCGCAGAGATAAGTGGGGCCAACGTCCTGACTTTC,CASSLSAEISGANVLTF
TRBD1,15,many,TRBV12-3/TRBV12-4,TRBJ2-7,TGTGCCAGCACCGCTGACAGGGATGGCTCCTACGAGCAGTACTTC,CASTADRDGSYEQYF
.,15,.,TRBV4-1,TRBJ2-3,TGCACCAGCAGCCAATCAAGCATCAACACAGATACGCAGTATTTT,CTSSQSSINTDTQYF
.,17,.,TRBV3-1,TRBJ2-4,TGTGCCAGCCGCCAAGGCGGGACACCAATAGCCAAAAACATTCAGTACTTC,CASRQGGTPIAKNIQYF
TRBD2,16,.,TRBV4-1,TRBJ2-3,TGCGCCAGCAGCCAAGGGGTGGGGGGGTACCTAGATACGCAGTATTTT,CASSQGVGGYLDTQYF
.,16,.,TRBV23-1,TRBJ2-5,TGCGCCAGCCCCCTTTTGGACACACCGTACCAAGAGACCCAGTACTTC,CASPLLDTPYQETQYF
TRBD1,12,.,TRBV30,TRBJ2-3,TGTGCCTGGATGACAGGGGGCTTTAAGCAGTATTTT,CAWMTGGFKQYF
.,16,.,TRBV7-9,TRBJ2-5,TGTGCCAGCAGCCCCAGGACTGGCTCCCGGAAGGAGACCCAGTACTTC,CASSPRTGSRKETQYF
.,14,.,TRBV7-2,TRBJ2-7,TGTGCCAGCAGCGCTCGGGACCCAGGTAGCGAGCAGTACTTC,CASSARDPGSEQYF